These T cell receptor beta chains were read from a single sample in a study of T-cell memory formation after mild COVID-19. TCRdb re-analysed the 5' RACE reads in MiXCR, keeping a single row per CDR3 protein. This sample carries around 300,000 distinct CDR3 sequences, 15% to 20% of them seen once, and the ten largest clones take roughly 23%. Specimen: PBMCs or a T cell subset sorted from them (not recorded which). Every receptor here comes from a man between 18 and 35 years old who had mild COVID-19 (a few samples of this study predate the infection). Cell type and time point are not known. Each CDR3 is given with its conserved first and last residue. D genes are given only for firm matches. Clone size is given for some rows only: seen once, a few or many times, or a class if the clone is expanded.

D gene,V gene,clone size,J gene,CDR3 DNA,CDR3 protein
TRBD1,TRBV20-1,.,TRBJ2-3,TGCAGTGCTAAGGGACAGGGAGATGCAGATACGCAGTATTTT,CSAKGQGDADTQYF
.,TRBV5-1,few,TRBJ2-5,TGCGCCAGCAAGGACCAGTTGGTCGGAGAGACCCAGTACTTC,CASKDQLVGETQYF
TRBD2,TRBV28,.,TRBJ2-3,TGTGCCAGCAGTGGGGGACTAGACGGAGATACGCAGTATTTT,CASSGGLDGDTQYF
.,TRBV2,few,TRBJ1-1,TGTGCCAGCAGGAGACAGTATAACACTGAAGCTTTCTTT,CASRRQYNTEAFF
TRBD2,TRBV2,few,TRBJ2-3,TGTGCCAGTGCGGGACTACTGGTCACAGATACGCAGTATTTT,CASAGLLVTDTQYF
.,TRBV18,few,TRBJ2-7,TGTGCCAGCTCACTCGACTGGCCCTCCTACGAGCAGTACTTC,CASSLDWPSYEQYF
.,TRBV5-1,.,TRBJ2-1,TGCGCCAGCAGCTTGGCCATGCACGGAGCTGACAATGAGCAGTTCTTC,CASSLAMHGADNEQFF
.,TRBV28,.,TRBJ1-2,TGTGCCAGCAGGGCCTCGGGGCTGAAGGGCTACACCTTC,CASRASGLKGYTF
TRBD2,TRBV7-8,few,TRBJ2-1,TGTGCCAGCAGGCCTCTAGCGGGGGTCTACAATGAGCAGTTCTTC,CASRPLAGVYNEQFF
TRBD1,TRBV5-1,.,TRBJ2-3,TGCGCCAGCAGCTGGGACAGTGGAGATACGCAGTATTTT,CASSWDSGDTQYF
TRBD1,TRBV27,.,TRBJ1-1,TGTGCCAGCAGTCCCACAGGGGGTCACACTGAAGCTTTCTTT,CASSPTGGHTEAFF
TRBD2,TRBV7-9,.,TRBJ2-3,TGTGCCAGCAGCTCCCCCCCGGGACTAGCGGGGGGCCTCTCCACAGATACGCAGTATTTT,CASSSPPGLAGGLSTDTQYF
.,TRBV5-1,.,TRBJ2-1,TGCGCCAGCAGCGGAACATGGGGTAGGGGAGAGCAGTTCTTC,CASSGTWGRGEQFF
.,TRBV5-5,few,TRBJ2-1,TGTGCCAGCAGCCAGGACGCCTCGGCCTACAATGAGCAGTTCTTC,CASSQDASAYNEQFF
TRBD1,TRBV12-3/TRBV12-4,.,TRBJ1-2,TGTGCCAGCAGATGGACAGGGGCGTCCTATGGCTACACCTTC,CASRWTGASYGYTF
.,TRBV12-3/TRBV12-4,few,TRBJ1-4,.,CASSHITGVPEKLFF
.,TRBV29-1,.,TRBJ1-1,TGCAGCGTCCTCAGGACAGCTATGAACACTGAAGCTTTCTTT,CSVLRTAMNTEAFF
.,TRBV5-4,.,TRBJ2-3,TGTGCCAGCAGCTTGAAGGAGGGCGCAGATACGCAGTATTTT,CASSLKEGADTQYF
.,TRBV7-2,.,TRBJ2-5,TGTGCCAGCAGCCCGGACAAAGAGACCCAGTACTTC,CASSPDKETQYF
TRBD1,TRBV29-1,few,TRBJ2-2,TGCAGCGCAAGACCCGGGACAGGGAGGGCCGGGGAGCTGTTTTTT,CSARPGTGRAGELFF
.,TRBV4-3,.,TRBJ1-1,TGCGCCAGCAGCCAAACGAGGCCGCAAGCGGACTCTGAAGCTTTCTTT,CASSQTRPQADSEAFF
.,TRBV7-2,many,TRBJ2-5,TGTGCCAGCAGCTTTGGGCGGGGCATCCAAGAGACCCAGTACTTC,CASSFGRGIQETQYF
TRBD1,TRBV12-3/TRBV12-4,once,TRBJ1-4,TGTGCCAGCAGTCCCGAACGACGGGACAGGGGAGAAAAACTGTTTTTT,CASSPERRDRGEKLFF
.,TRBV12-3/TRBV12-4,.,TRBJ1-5,TGTGCCAGCAGGGAACTGAGCGCTAATCAGCCCCAGCATTTT,CASRELSANQPQHF
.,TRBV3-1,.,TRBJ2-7,TGTGCCAGCAGCCAAGTTCGGGGCCGCTACGAGCAGTACTTC,CASSQVRGRYEQYF
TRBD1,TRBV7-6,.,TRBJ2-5,TGTGCCACGACCCCGGGACAGGGGATGTTGGAGACCCAGTACTTC,CATTPGQGMLETQYF
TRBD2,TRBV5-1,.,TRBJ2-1,TGCGCCAGCAGCTTGGTGCCAGGACTAGAGGTTGGCGATGAGCAGTTCTTC,CASSLVPGLEVGDEQFF
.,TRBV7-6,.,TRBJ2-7,TGTGCCAGCAGCAACACAGGGTTGTGGGAGCAGTACTTC,CASSNTGLWEQYF
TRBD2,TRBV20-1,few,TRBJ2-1,TGCAGTGCTAGTCTTAGCGGGGGGGCGGACAATGAGCAGTTCTTC,CSASLSGGADNEQFF
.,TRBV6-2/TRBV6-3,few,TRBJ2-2,TGTGCCAGCAGTTACCTGGCGGGGGCCATCACCGGGGAGCTGTTTTTT,CASSYLAGAITGELFF
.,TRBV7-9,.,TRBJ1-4,TGTGCCAGCAGCGATTACAGGGATGGTAATGAAAAACTGTTTTTT,CASSDYRDGNEKLFF
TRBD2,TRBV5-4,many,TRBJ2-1,TGTGCCAGCAGCACCGGAGCACTAGCGGGTGTCGATGAGCAGTTCTTC,CASSTGALAGVDEQFF
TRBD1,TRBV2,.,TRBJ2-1,TGTGCCAGCAGGGGGGACAGGGGGTCCTACAATGAGCAGTTCTTC,CASRGDRGSYNEQFF
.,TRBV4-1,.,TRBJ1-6,TGCGCCAGCAGCCAAGAGACAGCGGCCTATAATTCACCCCTCCACTTT,CASSQETAAYNSPLHF
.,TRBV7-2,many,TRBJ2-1,TGTGCCAGCAGCCTGGGGAGCGGCTACAATGAGCAGTTCTTC,CASSLGSGYNEQFF
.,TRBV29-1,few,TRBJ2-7,TGCAGCGTTGAAGAGGGACAATACGAGCAGTACTTC,CSVEEGQYEQYF
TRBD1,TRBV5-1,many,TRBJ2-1,TGCGCCAGCAGCTTGGGACAGGGATACAATGAGCAGTTCTTC,CASSLGQGYNEQFF
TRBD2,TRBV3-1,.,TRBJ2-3,TGTGCCAGCAGCTATGAGCGGGGGGGCTTCTCTAGCACAGATACGCAGTATTTT,CASSYERGGFSSTDTQYF
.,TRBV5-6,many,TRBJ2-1,TGTGCCAGCAGCTTTCTGGACGGTACCAATGAGCAGTTCTTC,CASSFLDGTNEQFF
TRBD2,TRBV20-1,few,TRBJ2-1,TGCAGTCCCTGGCCTGCGGGGGGGACCAATGAGCAGTTCTTC,CSPWPAGGTNEQFF
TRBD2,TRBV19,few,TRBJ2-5,TGTGCCAGTCAGGCTAGCGGGGGGGCGGGAGAGACCCAGTACTTC,CASQASGGAGETQYF
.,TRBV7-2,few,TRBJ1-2,TGTGCCAGCAGCCCTAACCCCCCCGGGGGCAACTATGGCTACACCTTC,CASSPNPPGGNYGYTF
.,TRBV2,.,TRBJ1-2,TGTGCCAGCGCCTCCTCGGGTCGGGCTAACTATGGCTACACCTTC,CASASSGRANYGYTF
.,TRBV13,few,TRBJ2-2,TGTGCCAGCAGCGGACAGACGGGGGCGCGGAACACCGGGGAGCTGTTTTTT,CASSGQTGARNTGELFF
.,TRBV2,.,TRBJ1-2,TGTGCCAGCACCATGACAGCCTCGTCCTATGGCTACACCTTC,CASTMTASSYGYTF
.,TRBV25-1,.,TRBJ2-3,TGTGCCAGTCGGACCATAGAGGGGGATACGCAGTATTTT,CASRTIEGDTQYF
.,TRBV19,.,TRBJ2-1,TGTGCCAGTACCAGACAGTCCGGTGGGAATGAGCAGTTCTTC,CASTRQSGGNEQFF
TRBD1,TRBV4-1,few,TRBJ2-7,TGCGCCAGCAGCCACGGGACAGGGCATTACGAGCAGTACTTC,CASSHGTGHYEQYF
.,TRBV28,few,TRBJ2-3,TGTGCCAGCAGTCCCGCCGCCTTCACAGATACGCAGTATTTT,CASSPAAFTDTQYF